This T cell receptor (beta chain) was identified during a study of T cells in Graves' hyperthyroidism and ophthalmopathy. RNA transcripts yielded amplified TCR beta CDR3 regions. HTBI primers were used for first-round RT-PCR of the TCR CDR3. TCRdb itself ran the multiplex PCR reads through MiXCR, one entry per CDR3 protein. The sample has around 480,000 distinct CDR3 sequences, under 15% seen once. Study findings and constraints: Ophthalmopathy was separated from stable hyperthyroidism by a 13 V-J model. In the blood, most expanded thyroid clonotypes above 0.001 appeared as well. Ophthalmopathy got predicted by the model a median about six months before its onset.

This clonotype has a count of ten or more. Its antigen is undetermined. This CDR3 is 14 amino acids long. Trimming left V 3 bases short and J 6 bases short, with 11 bases between. Looked up from germline, CDR1 is ENHRY and CDR2 is SYGVKD. This TCR came from a woman between 18 and 29 years old with Graves' hyperthyroidism. The specimen was blood. V gene TRBV10-3 combines with J gene TRBJ1-4; D perhaps matches TRBD1 (5 bases). In nucleotides, the CDR3 is TGTGCCATCAGTGAAGTGGGGGGGGATGAAAAACTGTTTTTT. Amino acids: CAISEVGGDEKLFF.